This T cell receptor beta chain is drawn from a study of metastatic and nonmetastatic thyroid tumors (dated by TCRdb to 2020 to 2022). Concerning the study at large: The researchers compared repertoires between peripheral blood samples and tumor or nodule tissue samples from patients with malignant or benign thyroid disease.

Receptor libraries were prepared by PCR. The run used an Illumina HiSeq 4000. High-throughput sequencing was used to profile the TCR beta-chain CDR3 region of each patient. Turning to the authors' computational methods: CDR3 differences across clinicopathological groups were used to build a classifier for discriminating distant-metastatic papillary thyroid cancer patients. Repertoire diversity was assessed with the Shannon index, and tumor-blood repertoire similarity with the Morisita-Horn index. TCRdb cleaned the public reads at Q25 with fastp, built clones with MiXCR and kept in-frame beta chains. The V and J calls were determined by TCRdb, not by the authors. The table for this sample lists approximately 25,000 clones; about 15% of them were counted only once. Approximately 14% of the sample is held by the ten biggest clonotypes. This clone was observed many times. It lacks a known antigen. The input lacks base qualities; no much larger clone sits a single base away.

General conclusions and limits of the study: In both blood and tumor samples, malignant tumors were reported to have significantly higher TCR beta diversity than benign nodules.

No patient had received any treatment before thyroid surgery. Using T-cell receptor beta sequencing, the study looked back at clinical samples from patients collected from the early 2010s to the late 2010s. CDR1 and CDR2 are read off the germline V gene as KGHSH and LQKENI. Measured from the cysteine to the phenylalanine, the CDR3 is 15 residues long. Just the 45-base CDR3 DNA is kept, in frame starting at base 1. The V end loses 6 bases and the J end loses 1 base, and a stretch of 10 bases separates them. The chain is encoded by TRBV18 joined to TRBJ2-6; there is no confident call for the D gene. This sequence originates from a male donor with papillary thyroid cancer or a benign thyroid nodule (not recorded which). Some clones in this sample may be carry-over from other donors' samples. What was sequenced was blood. Here is the DNA: TGTGCCAGCTCTGTACGATCGTCTGGGGCCAACGTCCTGACTTTC. This gives the protein CASSVRSSGANVLTF.